This passage covers 9 T cell receptor beta chains from one sample sequenced in a study of CD8+CD57+ T cells in acquired aplastic anemia. TCR beta VDJ and CDR3 were profiled, and genomic DNA was the template. TCRdb used MiXCR to reprocess the reads, holding one entry per CDR3 protein. In the table there are a few hundred thousand distinct CDR3 sequences, around a third of which are singletons. Patients selected for sequencing had displayed CD8+CD57+ cell expansion by flow cytometry. The sequenced sample was sorted CD4+, CD8+, or CD8+CD57+ T cells (not recorded which) from PBMCs. The receptors stem from a human donor with aplastic anemia.

This clonotype has ten or more counts. Written as DNA, the CDR3 is TGTGCCAGCAGCTTAGGGGCGAAAGACGAGCAGTACTTC. Translated: CASSLGAKDEQYF. The V and J genes are TRBV7-3 and TRBJ2-7, with a tentative D call TRBD1 (5 bases). Germline assignment: CDR1 SGHTA and CDR2 FQGTGA. The ends were cut back, 2 bases at V and 5 bases at J, with 10 bases in the middle. The CDR3 covers 13 residues.

This clonotype was seen a single time. CDR3 residues: CASRTGTGWNEQFF. CDR3 DNA: TGCGCCAGCAGAACCGGGACAGGGTGGAATGAGCAGTTCTTC. The rearrangement links TRBV10-2 to TRBJ2-1, with 9 bases that match TRBD1. The CDR3 length is 14 residues. V lost 6 bases and J lost 7; bases outside the gene matches: 7. Germline CDR1 reads WSHSY; CDR2 reads SAAADI.

This clonotype was seen repeatedly, ten times or more. The chain employs TRBV25-1 and TRBJ2-7; the D gene could be TRBD1 or TRBD2 (5 bases each). Trimming removed 1 base at V and 6 bases at J, with 16 bases between. The CDR3 loop spans 15 amino acids. Germline-derived CDR1 and CDR2 are MGHDK and SYGVNS. The chain's CDR3 is CASSELRDPMGEQYF. CDR3 coding DNA: TGTGCCAGCAGTGAATTAAGGGACCCAATGGGCGAGCAGTACTTC.

The chain links TRBV7-2 to TRBJ2-3; TRBD2 matches at 10 bases. CDR3 size: 18 residues. The junction had 7 bases not matched to a gene; V was cut back by 0 bases and J by 1 base. From germline, CDR1 is SGHTA and CDR2 FQGNSA. CDR3: CASSLAVLAGRGTDTQYF. The CDR3 DNA reads as TGTGCCAGCAGCTTAGCCGTACTAGCGGGGAGAGGCACAGATACGCAGTATTTT.

This clonotype was observed a handful of times. Just one base apart from a much larger clone, this may be a read error. The rearrangement uses TRBV2 and TRBJ1-5; perhaps TRBD1 as D (6 bases). This CDR3 is 16 amino acids long. CDR1 and CDR2 from the germline V gene are SNHLY and FYNNEI. CDR3 in amino acids: CASNPVDRSRNQPRHF. In DNA, the CDR3 is TGTGCCAGCAACCCAGTTGACAGGTCTCGCAATCAGCCCCGGCATTTT. Supplemented by reference TRBV2 and TRBJ1-5, the full variable domain reads EPEVTQTPSHQVTQMGQEVILRCVPISNHLYFYWYRQILGQKVEFLVSFYNNEISEKSEIFDDQFSVERPDGSNFTLKIRSTKLEDSAMYFCASNPVDRSRNQPRHFGDGTRLSIL.

This clonotype has at least ten counts. V gene TRBV2 combines with J gene TRBJ2-1; 8 bases are a match to TRBD2. This CDR3 contains 13 residues. V trimming: 2 bases; J trimming: 7 bases; junction bases outside the gene matches: 1. Germline lookup yields CDR1 SNHLY and CDR2 FYNNEI. The DNA for the CDR3 is TGTGCCAGCAGTGAACCGGGAGGGAATGAGCAGTTCTTC. Translation: CASSEPGGNEQFF.

This rearrangement joins TRBV2 to TRBJ1-3, with a weak D call TRBD1 (5 bases). Trimming removed 1 base at V and 4 bases at J, with 29 bases between. The CDR3 contains 21 residues. Germline loops: CDR1 SNHLY, CDR2 FYNNEI. The CDR3 loop is CASSEVGPQAGKEKDGNTIYF. The CDR3 DNA reads as TGTGCCAGCAGTGAAGTGGGCCCCCAAGCAGGGAAGGAGAAAGACGGAAACACCATATATTTT.

This clonotype was seen a handful of times. This chain links TRBV7-3 with TRBJ2-3, with 7 bases that match TRBD2. The length of the CDR3 is 15 residues. Germline CDR1 SGHTA, CDR2 FQGTGA. V gave up 2 bases and J gave up 4 bases; unmatched junction bases: 6. Here the CDR3 reads CASSLGERGSDTQYF. The CDR3 DNA sequence: TGTGCCAGCAGCTTAGGGGAGCGGGGATCAGATACGCAGTATTTT.

The V call is TRBV10-3, the J call TRBJ1-6; D is uncertain. There are 13 residues in the CDR3. In germline, CDR1 is ENHRY, CDR2 SYGVKD. Trimming left V 10 bases short and J 0 bases short, with 7 bases between. In DNA, the CDR3 is TGTGCCAGCCTAAGCTCCTATAATTCACCCCTCCACTTT. Its translation: CASLSSYNSPLHF.